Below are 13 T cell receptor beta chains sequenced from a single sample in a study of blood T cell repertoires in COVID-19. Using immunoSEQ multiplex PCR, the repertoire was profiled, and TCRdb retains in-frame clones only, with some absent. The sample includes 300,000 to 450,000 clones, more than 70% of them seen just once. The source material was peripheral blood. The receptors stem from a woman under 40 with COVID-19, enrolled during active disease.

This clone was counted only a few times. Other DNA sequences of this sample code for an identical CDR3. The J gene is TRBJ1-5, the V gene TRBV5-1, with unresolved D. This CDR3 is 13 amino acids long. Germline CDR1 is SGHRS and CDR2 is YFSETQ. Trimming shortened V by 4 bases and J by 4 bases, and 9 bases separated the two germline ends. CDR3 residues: CASSPGGNQPQHF. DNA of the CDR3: TGCGCCAGCAGCCCTGGAGGGAATCAGCCCCAGCATTTT. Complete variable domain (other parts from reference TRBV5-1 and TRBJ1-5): KAGVTQTPRYLIKTRGQQVTLSCSPISGHRSVSWYQQTPGQGLQFLFEYFSETQRNKGNFPGRFSGRQFSNSRSEMNVSTLELGDSALYLCASSPGGNQPQHFGDGTRLSIL.

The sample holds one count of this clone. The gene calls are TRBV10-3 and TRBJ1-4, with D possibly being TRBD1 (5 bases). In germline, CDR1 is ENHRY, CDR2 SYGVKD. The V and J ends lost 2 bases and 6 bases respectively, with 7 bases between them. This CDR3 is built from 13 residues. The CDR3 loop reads CAISEGAHEKLFF. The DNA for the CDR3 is TGTGCCATCAGTGAGGGGGCCCATGAAAAACTGTTTTTT.

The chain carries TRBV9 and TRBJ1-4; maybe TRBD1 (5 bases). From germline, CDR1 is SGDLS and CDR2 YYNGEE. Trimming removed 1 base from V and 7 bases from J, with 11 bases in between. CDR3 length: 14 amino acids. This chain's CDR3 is CASSVSGGSEKLFF. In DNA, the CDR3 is TGTGCCAGCAGCGTATCCGGGGGGAGTGAAAAACTGTTTTTT.

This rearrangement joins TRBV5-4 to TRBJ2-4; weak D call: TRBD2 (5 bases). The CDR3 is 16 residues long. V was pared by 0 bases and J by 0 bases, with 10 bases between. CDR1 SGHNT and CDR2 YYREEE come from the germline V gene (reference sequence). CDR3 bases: TGTGCCAGCAGCTTGGATCCGGGATTAGCCAAAAACATTCAGTACTTC. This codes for CASSLDPGLAKNIQYF. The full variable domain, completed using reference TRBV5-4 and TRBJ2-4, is ETGVTQSPTHLIKTRGQQVTLRCSSQSGHNTVSWYQQALGQGPQFIFQYYREEENGRGNFPPRFSGLQFPNYSSELNVNALELDDSALYLCASSLDPGLAKNIQYFGAGTRLSVL.

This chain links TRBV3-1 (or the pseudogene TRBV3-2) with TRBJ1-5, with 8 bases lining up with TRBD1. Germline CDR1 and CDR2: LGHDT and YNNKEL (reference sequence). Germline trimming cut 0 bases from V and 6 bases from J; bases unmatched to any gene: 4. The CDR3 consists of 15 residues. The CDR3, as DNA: TGTGCCAGCAGCCAAGACGACAGGGGTACTCAGCCCCAGCATTTT. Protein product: CASSQDDRGTQPQHF.

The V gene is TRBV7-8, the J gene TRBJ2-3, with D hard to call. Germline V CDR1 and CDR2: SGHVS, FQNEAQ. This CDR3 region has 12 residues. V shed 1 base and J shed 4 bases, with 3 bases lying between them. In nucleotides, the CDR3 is TGTGCCAGCAGCTTAGGCGCAGATACGCAGTATTTT. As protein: CASSLGADTQYF.

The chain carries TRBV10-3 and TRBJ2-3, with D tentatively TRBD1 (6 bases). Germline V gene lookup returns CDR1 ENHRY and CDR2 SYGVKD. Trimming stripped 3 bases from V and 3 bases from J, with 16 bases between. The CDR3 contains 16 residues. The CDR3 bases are TGTGCCATCAGTGATTCTTCGGCAGGGGCAACAGATACGCAGTATTTT. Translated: CAISDSSAGATDTQYF.

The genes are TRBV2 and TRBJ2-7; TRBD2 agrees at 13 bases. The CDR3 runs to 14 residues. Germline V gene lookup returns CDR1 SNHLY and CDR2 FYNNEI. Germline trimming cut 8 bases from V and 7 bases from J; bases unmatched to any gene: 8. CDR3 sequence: CASRRLAGGPEQYF. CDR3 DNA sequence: TGTGCCAGCCGTCGACTAGCGGGGGGCCCTGAGCAGTACTTC. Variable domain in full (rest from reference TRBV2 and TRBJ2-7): EPEVTQTPSHQVTQMGQEVILRCVPISNHLYFYWYRQILGQKVEFLVSFYNNEISEKSEIFDDQFSVERPDGSNFTLKIRSTKLEDSAMYFCASRRLAGGPEQYFGPGTRLTVT.

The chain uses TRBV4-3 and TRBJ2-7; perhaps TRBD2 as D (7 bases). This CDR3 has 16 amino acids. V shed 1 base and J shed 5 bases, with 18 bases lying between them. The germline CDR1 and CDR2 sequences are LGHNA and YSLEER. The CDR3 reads CASSQALRGGVDEQYF. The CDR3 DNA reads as TGCGCCAGCAGCCAAGCCCTACGAGGGGGGGTTGACGAGCAGTACTTC.

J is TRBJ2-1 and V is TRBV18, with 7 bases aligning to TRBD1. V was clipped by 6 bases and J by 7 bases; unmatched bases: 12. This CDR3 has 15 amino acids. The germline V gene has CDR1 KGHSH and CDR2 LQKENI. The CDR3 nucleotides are TGTGCCAGCTCCGATACTCGGACAGGTCGAAATGAGCAGTTCTTC. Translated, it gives CASSDTRTGRNEQFF.

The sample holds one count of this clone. The CDR3 sequence: CASSLAGRGDAEAFF. Written as DNA, the CDR3 is TGTGCCAGCAGCTTAGCCGGCAGGGGTGATGCTGAAGCTTTCTTT. The chain uses TRBV7-9 and TRBJ1-1; the D gene is possibly TRBD1 (6 bases). The germline V and J ends were trimmed by 0 bases and 6 bases, with 14 bases remaining between them. CDR1 and CDR2 from the germline V gene are SEHNR and FQNEAQ (reference sequence). This CDR3 has 15 residues.

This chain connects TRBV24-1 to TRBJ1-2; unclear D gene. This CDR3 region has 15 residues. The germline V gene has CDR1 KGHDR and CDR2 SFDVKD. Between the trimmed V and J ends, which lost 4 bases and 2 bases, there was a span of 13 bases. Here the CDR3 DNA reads TGTGCCACCAGTGAAGGTCTCGGAGGGAACTATGGCTACACCTTC. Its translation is CATSEGLGGNYGYTF.

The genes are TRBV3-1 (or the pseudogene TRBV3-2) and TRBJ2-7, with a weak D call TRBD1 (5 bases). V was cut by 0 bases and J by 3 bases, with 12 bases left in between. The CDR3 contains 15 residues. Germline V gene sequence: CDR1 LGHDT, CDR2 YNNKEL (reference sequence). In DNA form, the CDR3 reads TGTGCCAGCAGCCAAGATACAGGACCCTTCTACGAGCAGTACTTC. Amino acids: CASSQDTGPFYEQYF.